A single T cell receptor (beta chain) is shown here with its context. This clonotype has just a few counts. It has no known antigen specificity. No per-base quality is available; no much larger clone lies one base away. The treatment or condition label on this specimen signifies: approximately 9-day PBMC culture with coronavirus spike peptide pools or control peptides (ViraFEST assay). To expand antigen-specific T cells with peptide pools and then pick out the expanded clonotypes through TCR sequencing, the study relied on the ViraFEST assay. The convalescent patients' positive SARS-CoV-2 PCR tests were from March to December 2020, which was before the Alpha, Beta and Delta variants emerged in the United States. Each well held around 1.9 million PBMCs cultured with approximately 10 ug/ml peptide pools in IMDM containing around 5% human AB serum and roughly 10 IU/ml IL-2. Half of the culture medium was replaced with fresh IL-2-containing medium on days 3 and 7. After 10 to 11 days of culture, CD4+ T cells were isolated by negative selection with the EasySep CD4+ T cell isolation kit. Ficoll-Paque Plus gradient centrifugation was used to isolate PBMCs from whole blood, and the isolated PBMCs were then either used fresh or cryopreserved at -140C. In general, triplicate wells were set up for every culture condition.

The sample comes from a study of vaccination and CD4 T cells after COVID-19 (dated by TCRdb to about 2022). Background for the entire study: Convalescent patients had a positive SARS-CoV-2 result on nasal swab PCR, and of these patients, several had mild disease and one had severe disease. The convalescent cohort included six males and four females, with two Hispanic individuals, seven Caucasians, two Asians and one multiracial person. Two doses of either the Pfizer-BioNTech BNT162b2 vaccine (n=8) or the Moderna mRNA-1273 vaccine (n=2) were administered to participants. Post-COVID blood samples were collected from convalescent patients a median of around 100 days after diagnosis, with a range of about 35 to 180 days. The time from the second vaccine dose to post-vaccine blood sampling had a median of around 72 days and ranged from about 14 to 250 days. Culture stimuli were overlapping spike peptide pools from SARS-CoV-2 and from the common cold coronaviruses HCoV-NL63, HCoV-OC43 and HCoV-229E. As controls, cultures received a CEFX viral epitope pool (the positive control), an HIV-1 Nef peptide pool (the negative control), or no peptide at all. In roughly 11 COVID-19 convalescent patients and a few infection-naive healthy vaccine recipients, the spike-specific CD4+ TCR repertoire before mRNA vaccination was compared with the repertoire after mRNA vaccination.

Receptor amplification or capture employed PCR. DNA from cultured CD4+ T cells underwent TCR sequencing with the Oncomine TCR Beta short-read assay at the Johns Hopkins FTIC core. Genomic DNA was extracted from the cultured CD4+ T cells with the QIAamp micro DNA kit. Oncomine TCR Beta libraries from cultured CD4+ T cells were pooled with unique dual indexes and sequenced on an Illumina iSeq 100. The source study handled its data this way. Non-productive sequences were removed, and CDR3s that did not start with C, did not end with F or W, or were shorter than 7 amino acids were discarded. Antigen-specific clonotypes were identified using the MANAFEST web application through comparison of peptide-stimulated wells with reference and other culture wells. For a clone to be called positive, the clone needed an FDR below 0.05, an odds ratio above 5, and a productive frequency above 0.1% in at least two of three replicate wells. A clonotype counted as cross-reactive if it showed significant expansion both in the SARS-CoV-2 spike wells and in at least one common cold coronavirus spike condition. Levenshtein distances (stringdist) and unrooted phylogenetic trees (ape) in R version 3.6.1 were used to assess CDR3 homology. In TCRdb, the public reads were trimmed at Q25 with fastp and aligned with MiXCR, with productive beta chains retained. Rows are unified per CDR3 protein, each entry keeping the most common DNA and genes. The V and J calls follow TCRdb's processing rather than the paper's. For this sample the table gives roughly 14,000 distinct CDR3 sequences, of which roughly 20% were detected only once. The ten biggest clones cover nearly 15% of the sample.

The research as a whole found: An increase in the median number of SARS-CoV-2-reactive clonotypes from 20 to 25 after infection to roughly 38 after vaccination was observed, but the change was not found to be significant. In convalescent patients, nearly all vaccine-specific clones (304 of 307) were found to be mono-reactive for SARS-CoV-2 spike rather than cross-reactive with common cold coronaviruses. In convalescent patients, a median approximately 90% of post-vaccine SARS-CoV-2-reactive clones were detected only after vaccination, suggesting vaccine-specific priming. Only a relatively small number of convalescent patients were included in the study, and early timepoints following natural infection were not analyzed.

Including the terminal cysteine and phenylalanine, the CDR3 comprises 15 residues. The retained sequence is limited to the CDR3, 45 bases, with the frame set at the first base. V loses 5 bases at its end and J loses 6 bases; junction bases beyond the gene matches: 9. CDR1 and CDR2 (MNHEY, SMNVEV) derive from the germline V gene (reference sequence). The clonotype originates from a human donor with COVID-19. Sequences were obtained from cultured CD4+ T cells from blood. The chain is made from TRBV27 and TRBJ2-3; 9 middle bases align to TRBD1. The DNA sequence follows: TGTGCCAGCAGTGTGGACAGGGGATATACGGATACGCAGTATTTT. It is translated as CASSVDRGYTDTQYF.